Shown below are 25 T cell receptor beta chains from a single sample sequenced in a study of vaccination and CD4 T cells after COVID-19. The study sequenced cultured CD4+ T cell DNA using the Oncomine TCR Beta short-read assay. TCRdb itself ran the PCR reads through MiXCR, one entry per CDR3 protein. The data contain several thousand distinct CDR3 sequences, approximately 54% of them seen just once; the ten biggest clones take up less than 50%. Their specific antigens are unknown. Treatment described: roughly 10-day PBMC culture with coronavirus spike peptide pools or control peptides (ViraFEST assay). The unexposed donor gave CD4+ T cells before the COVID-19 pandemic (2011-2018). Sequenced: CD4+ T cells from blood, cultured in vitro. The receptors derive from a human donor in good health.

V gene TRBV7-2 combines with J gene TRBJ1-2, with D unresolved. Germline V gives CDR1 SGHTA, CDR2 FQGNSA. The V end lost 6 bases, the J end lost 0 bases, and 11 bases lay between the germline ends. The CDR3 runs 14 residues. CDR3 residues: CASRFSSANYGYTF. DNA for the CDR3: TGTGCCAGCAGGTTCTCGTCGGCTAACTATGGCTACACCTTC.

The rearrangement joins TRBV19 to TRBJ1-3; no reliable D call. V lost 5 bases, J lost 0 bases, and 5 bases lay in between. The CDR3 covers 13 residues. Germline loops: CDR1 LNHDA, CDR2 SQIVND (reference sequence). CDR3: CASSERSGNTIYF. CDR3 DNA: TGTGCCAGTAGTGAGCGCTCTGGAAACACCATATATTTT.

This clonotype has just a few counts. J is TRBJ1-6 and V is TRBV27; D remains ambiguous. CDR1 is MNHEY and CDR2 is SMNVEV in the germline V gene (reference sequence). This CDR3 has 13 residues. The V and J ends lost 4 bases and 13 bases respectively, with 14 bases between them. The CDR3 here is CASSSPVGKPLHF. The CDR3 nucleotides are TGTGCCAGCAGTTCTCCCGTCGGGAAGCCCCTCCACTTT.

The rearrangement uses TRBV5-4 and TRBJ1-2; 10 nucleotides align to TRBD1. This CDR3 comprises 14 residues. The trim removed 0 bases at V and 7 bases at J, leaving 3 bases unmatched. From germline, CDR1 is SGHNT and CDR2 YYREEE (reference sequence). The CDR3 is CASSLDRDRGGYTF. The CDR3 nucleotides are TGTGCCAGCAGCTTGGATCGGGACAGGGGTGGCTACACCTTC.

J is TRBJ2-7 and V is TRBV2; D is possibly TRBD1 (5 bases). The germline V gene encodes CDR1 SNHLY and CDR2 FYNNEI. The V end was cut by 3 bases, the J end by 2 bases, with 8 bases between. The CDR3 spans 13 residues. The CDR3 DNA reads TGTGCCAGCAGTGATACAGGAACCTACGAGCAGTACTTC. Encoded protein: CASSDTGTYEQYF.

CDR3 protein: CASSAFDRVGNYGYTF. The CDR3 DNA sequence: TGTGCCAGCAGCGCCTTTGACAGGGTGGGGAACTATGGCTACACCTTC. The chain combines TRBV9 with TRBJ1-2; 7 nucleotides match TRBD1. Unmatched junction bases numbered 10, after V lost 3 bases and J lost 2 bases. The length of the CDR3 is 16 residues. Germline V gene lookup returns CDR1 SGDLS and CDR2 YYNGEE.

In DNA form, the CDR3 reads TGTGCCAGCAGGACTAGCGGGGGGGCCCACGAGCAGTACTTC. This codes for CASRTSGGAHEQYF. The chain links TRBV7-9 to TRBJ2-7; 14 bases map to TRBD2. Losses at the gene ends were 6 bases for V and 5 bases for J; bases not matched to a gene: 3. CDR1 and CDR2 (germline): SEHNR, FQNEAQ (reference sequence). The CDR3 is made up of 14 amino acids.

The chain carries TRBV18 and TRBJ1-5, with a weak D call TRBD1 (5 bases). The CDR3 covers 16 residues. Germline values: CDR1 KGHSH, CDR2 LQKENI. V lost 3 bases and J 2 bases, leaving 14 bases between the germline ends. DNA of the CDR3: TGTGCCAGCTCACCTAGTCAGGGCGGCCGCAATCAGCCCCAGCATTTT. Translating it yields CASSPSQGGRNQPQHF.

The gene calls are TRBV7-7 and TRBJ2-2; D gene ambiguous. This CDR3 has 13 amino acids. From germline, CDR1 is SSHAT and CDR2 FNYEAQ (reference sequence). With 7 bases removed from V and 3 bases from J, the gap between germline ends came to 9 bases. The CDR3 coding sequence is TGTGCCAGCAAAACAGCCGACACCGGGGAGCTGTTTTTT. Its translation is CASKTADTGELFF.

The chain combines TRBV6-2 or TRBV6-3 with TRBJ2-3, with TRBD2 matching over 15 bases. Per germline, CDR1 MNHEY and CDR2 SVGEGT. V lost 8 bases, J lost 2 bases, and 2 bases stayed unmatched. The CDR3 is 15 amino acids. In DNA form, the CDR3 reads TGTGCCAGCGGGACTAGCGGGGGGCCCACAGATACGCAGTATTTT. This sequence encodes CASGTSGGPTDTQYF.

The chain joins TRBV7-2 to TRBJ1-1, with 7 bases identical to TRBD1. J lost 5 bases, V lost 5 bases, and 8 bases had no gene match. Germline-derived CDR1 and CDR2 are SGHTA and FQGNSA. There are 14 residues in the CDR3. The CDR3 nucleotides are TGTGCCAGCAGCCCCCAGACAGGGCGGACTGAAGCTTTCTTT. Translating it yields CASSPQTGRTEAFF.

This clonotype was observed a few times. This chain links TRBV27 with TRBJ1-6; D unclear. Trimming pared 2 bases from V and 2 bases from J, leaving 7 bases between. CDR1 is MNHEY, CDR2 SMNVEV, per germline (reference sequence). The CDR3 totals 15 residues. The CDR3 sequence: CASSLGVTYNSPLHF. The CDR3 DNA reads TGTGCCAGCAGTTTAGGAGTGACCTATAATTCACCCCTCCACTTT.

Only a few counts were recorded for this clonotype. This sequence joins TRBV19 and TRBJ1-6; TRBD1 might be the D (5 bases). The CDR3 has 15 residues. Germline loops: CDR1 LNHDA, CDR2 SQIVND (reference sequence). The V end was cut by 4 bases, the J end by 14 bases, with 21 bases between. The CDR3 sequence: CASSRPGSGGGSLHF. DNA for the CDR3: TGTGCCAGTAGTAGACCCGGCTCAGGCGGGGGATCCCTCCACTTT.

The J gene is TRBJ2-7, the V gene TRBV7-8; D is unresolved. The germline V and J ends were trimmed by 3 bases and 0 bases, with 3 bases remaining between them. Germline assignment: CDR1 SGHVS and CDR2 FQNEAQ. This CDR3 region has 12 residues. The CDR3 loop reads CASSLSSYEQYF. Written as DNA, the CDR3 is TGTGCCAGCAGCTTGAGCTCCTACGAGCAGTACTTC. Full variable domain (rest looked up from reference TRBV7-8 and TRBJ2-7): GAGVSQSPRYKVAKRGQDVALRCDPISGHVSLFWYQQALGQGPEFLTYFQNEAQLDKSGLPSDRFFAERPEGSVSTLKIQRTQQEDSAVYLCASSLSSYEQYFGPGTRLTVT.

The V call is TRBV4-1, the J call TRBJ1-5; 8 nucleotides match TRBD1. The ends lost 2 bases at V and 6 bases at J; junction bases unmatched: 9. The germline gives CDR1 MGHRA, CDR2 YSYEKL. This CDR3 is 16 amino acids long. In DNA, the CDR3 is TGCGCCAGCAGCCAATTTGTCGCCAGGGGGCCTCAGCCCCAGCATTTT. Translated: CASSQFVARGPQPQHF.

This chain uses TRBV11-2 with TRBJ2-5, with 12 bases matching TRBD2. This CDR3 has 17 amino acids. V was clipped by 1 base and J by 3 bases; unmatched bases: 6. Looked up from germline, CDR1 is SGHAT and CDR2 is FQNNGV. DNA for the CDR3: TGTGCCAGCAGCTTAGGGGACCGACTAGCGGGGGAAGAGACCCAGTACTTC. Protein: CASSLGDRLAGEETQYF.

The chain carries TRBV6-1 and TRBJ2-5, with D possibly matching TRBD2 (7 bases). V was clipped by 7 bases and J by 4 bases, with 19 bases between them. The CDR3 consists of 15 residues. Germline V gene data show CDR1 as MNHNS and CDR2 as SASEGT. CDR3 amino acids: CASNEGGGPPETQYF. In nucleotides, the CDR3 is TGTGCCAGCAACGAGGGGGGAGGGCCCCCAGAGACCCAGTACTTC.

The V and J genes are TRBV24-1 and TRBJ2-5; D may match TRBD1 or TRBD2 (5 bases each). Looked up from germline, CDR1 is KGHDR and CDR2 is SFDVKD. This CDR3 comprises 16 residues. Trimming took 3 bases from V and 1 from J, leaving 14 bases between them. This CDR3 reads CATSDPGAGSQETQYF. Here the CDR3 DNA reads TGTGCCACCAGTGATCCCGGGGCGGGTAGCCAAGAGACCCAGTACTTC.

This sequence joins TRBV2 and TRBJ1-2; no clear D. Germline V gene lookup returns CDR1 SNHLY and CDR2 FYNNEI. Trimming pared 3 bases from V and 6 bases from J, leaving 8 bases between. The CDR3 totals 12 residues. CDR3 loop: CASSDYGNGYTF. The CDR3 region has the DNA TGTGCCAGCAGTGATTACGGGAATGGCTACACCTTC.

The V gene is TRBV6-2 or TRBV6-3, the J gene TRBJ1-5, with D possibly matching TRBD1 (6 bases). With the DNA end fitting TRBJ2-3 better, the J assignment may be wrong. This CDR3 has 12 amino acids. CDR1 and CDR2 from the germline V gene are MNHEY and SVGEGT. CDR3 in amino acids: CASRGDTRPQYF. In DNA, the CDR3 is TGTGCCAGCAGGGGGGACACACGGCCCCAGTATTTT.

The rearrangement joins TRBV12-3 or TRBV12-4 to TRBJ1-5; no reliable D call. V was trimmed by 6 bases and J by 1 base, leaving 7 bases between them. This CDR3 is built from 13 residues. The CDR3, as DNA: TGTGCCAGCAGCCTAGACAGCAATCAGCCCCAGCATTTT. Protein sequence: CASSLDSNQPQHF.

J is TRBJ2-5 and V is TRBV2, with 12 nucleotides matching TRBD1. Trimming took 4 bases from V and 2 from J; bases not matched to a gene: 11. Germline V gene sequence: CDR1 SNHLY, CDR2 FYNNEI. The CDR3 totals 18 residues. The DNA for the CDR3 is TGTGCCAGCAGTGGCCGGGACAGGGGGCGCGTAGGACAAGAGACCCAGTACTTC. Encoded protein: CASSGRDRGRVGQETQYF.

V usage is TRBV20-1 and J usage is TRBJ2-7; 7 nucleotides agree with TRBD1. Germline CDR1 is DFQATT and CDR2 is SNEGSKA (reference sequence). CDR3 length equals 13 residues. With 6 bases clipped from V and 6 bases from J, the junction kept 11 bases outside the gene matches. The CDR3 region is CSASRQGSREQYF. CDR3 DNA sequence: TGCAGTGCGAGTCGACAGGGATCACGCGAGCAGTACTTC.

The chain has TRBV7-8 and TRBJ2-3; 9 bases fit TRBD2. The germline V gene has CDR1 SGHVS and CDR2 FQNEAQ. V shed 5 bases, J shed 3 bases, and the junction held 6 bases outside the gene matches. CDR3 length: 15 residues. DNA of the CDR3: TGTGCCAGCAGCCCTCTAGCGGGGCTGACAGATACGCAGTATTTT. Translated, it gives CASSPLAGLTDTQYF.

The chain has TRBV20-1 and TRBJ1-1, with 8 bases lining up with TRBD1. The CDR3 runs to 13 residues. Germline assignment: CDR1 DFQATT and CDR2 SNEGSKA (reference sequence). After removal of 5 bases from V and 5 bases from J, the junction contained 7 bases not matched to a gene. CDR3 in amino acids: CSAPRTGRTEAFF. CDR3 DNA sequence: TGCAGTGCTCCCAGGACAGGGAGAACTGAAGCTTTCTTT.